This T cell receptor beta chain is from a study of cytomegalovirus exposure and HLA in healthy donors. With respect to this clone: Its antigen is undetermined.

Study outcomes and limitations: Researchers counted roughly 160 TCR beta chains as cytomegalovirus-associated. In a later analysis, specific HLA alleles were associated with more than 15,000 TCR beta sequences at a 0.05 false discovery rate.

The PCR ran on 60 Vbeta and 13 Jbeta primers. The protocol was immunoSEQ multiplex PCR, while the TCRdb copy is restricted to in-frame clones and leaves out a portion. Of roughly 150,000 clones listed, around four fifths were seen once; the top ten hold more than 0.9%. Sequencing input: PBMCs. The receptor was derived from a girl aged 2-10 years in good health and CMV-seropositive.

CDR3: CASSIEGSADTQYF. The CDR3 coding sequence is TGTGCCAGCAGCATAGAGGGTAGCGCAGATACGCAGTATTTT. The rearrangement joins TRBV7-9 to TRBJ2-3, with TRBD2 as a possible D gene (5 bases). CDR1 is SEHNR, CDR2 FQNEAQ, per germline (reference sequence). V was clipped by 5 bases and J by 4 bases, with 13 bases between them. This CDR3 has 14 residues. Variable domain in full (rest from reference TRBV7-9 and TRBJ2-3): DTGVSQNPRHKITKRGQNVTFRCDPISEHNRLYWYRQTLGQGPEFLTYFQNEAQLEKSRLLSDRFSAERPKGSFSTLEIQRTEQGDSAMYLCASSIEGSADTQYFGPGTRLTVL.